This T cell receptor beta chain was identified during a study of metastatic and nonmetastatic thyroid tumors. Of note for this clone: Its specificity is not known.

Among the patients, none had received any treatment before thyroid surgery. Authors' data handling: Built for papillary thyroid cancer, a distant-metastasis classifier drew on CDR3 differences across clinicopathological groups. TCRdb re-called the PCR reads with MiXCR. TCRdb, not the authors, supplied the V and J calls. The sample shows 50,000 or so clones, 24% of them seen only once. The study's findings and limits: In both blood and tumor samples, TCR beta diversity was reported significantly higher for malignant than benign nodules.

The CDR3 is made up of 13 amino acids. The germline gives CDR1 DFQATT, CDR2 SNEGSKA (reference sequence). The ends were cut back, 6 bases at V and 4 bases at J, with 13 bases in the middle. The clonotype originates from a male donor with papillary thyroid cancer or a benign thyroid nodule (not recorded which). Some clones in this sample may be carry-over from other donors' samples. The chain carries TRBV20-1 and TRBJ2-1; D is perhaps TRBD2 (7 bases). Sequencing input: blood. The CDR3: CSAGGRGYNEQFF. CDR3 nucleotides: TGCAGTGCGGGTGGGAGGGGGTACAATGAGCAGTTCTTC.